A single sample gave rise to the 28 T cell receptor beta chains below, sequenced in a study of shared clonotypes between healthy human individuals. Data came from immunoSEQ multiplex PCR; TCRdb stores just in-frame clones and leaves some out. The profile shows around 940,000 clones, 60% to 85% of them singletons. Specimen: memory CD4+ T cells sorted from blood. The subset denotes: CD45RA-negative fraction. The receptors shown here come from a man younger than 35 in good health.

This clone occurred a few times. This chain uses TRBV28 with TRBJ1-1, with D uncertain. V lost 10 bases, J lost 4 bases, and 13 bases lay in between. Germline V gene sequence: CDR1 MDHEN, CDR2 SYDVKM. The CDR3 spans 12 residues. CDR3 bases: TGTGCCACCCGTATACTAGGCACTGAAGCTTTCTTT. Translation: CATRILGTEAFF.

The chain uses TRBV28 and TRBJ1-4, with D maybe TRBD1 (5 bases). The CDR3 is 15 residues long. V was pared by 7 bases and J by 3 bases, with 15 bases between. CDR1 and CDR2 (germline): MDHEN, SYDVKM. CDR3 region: CASIPVGTANEKLFF. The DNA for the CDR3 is TGTGCCAGCATCCCAGTCGGGACCGCTAATGAAAAACTGTTTTTT. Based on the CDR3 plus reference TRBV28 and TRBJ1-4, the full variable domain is DVKVTQSSRYLVKRTGEKVFLECVQDMDHENMFWYRQDPGLGLRLIYFSYDVKMKEKGDIPEGYSVSREKKERFSLILESASTNQTSMYLCASIPVGTANEKLFFGSGTQLSVL.

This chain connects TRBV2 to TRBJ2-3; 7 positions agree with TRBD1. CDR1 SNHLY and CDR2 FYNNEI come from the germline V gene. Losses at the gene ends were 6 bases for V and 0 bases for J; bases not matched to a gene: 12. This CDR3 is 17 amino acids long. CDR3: CASSEYRDSRSTDTQYF. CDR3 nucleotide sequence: TGTGCCAGCAGCGAATACCGGGACAGCCGGAGCACAGATACGCAGTATTTT.

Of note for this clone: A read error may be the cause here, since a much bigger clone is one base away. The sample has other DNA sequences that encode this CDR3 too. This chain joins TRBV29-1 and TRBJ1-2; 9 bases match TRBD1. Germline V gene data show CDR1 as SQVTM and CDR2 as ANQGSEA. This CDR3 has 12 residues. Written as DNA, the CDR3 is TGTAGCACGGGACAGGGACGTTCCGGCTACACCTTC. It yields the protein CSTGQGRSGYTF.

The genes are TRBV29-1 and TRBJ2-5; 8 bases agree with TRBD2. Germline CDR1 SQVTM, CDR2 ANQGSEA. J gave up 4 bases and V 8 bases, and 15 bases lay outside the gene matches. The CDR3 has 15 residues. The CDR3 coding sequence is TGCAGCCTTCGCCTAGCGGGCCAAAACGCAGAGACCCAGTACTTC. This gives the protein CSLRLAGQNAETQYF.

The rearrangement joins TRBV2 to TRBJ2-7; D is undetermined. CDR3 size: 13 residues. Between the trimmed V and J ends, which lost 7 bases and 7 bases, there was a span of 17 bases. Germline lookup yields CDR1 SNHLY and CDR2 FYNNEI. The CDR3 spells CASTWVSNGEQYF. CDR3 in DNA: TGTGCCAGCACCTGGGTTAGCAACGGGGAGCAGTACTTC.

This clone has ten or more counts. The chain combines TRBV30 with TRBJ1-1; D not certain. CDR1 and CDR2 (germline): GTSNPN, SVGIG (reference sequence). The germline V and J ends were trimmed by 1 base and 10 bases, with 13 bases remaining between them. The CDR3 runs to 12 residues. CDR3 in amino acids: CAWSGSGFLAFF. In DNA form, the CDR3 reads TGTGCCTGGAGTGGGTCGGGATTTTTAGCTTTCTTT.

CDR3 bases: TGTGCCAGTCAGCTTGGGGGCCCCGGCGGGGGGGCAAACAATGAGCAGTTCTTC. Its protein is CASQLGGPGGGANNEQFF. This chain connects TRBV5-4 to TRBJ2-1, with 9 bases matching TRBD2. J lost 5 bases, V lost 8 bases, and 20 bases had no gene match. The CDR3 is 18 residues long. CDR1 is SGHNT and CDR2 is YYREEE in the germline V gene (reference sequence).

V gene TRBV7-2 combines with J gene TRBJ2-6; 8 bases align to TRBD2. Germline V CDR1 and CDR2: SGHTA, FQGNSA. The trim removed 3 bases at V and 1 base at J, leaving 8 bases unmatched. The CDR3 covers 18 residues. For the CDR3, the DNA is TGTGCCAGCAGCTTCGGGAGGGGCGGCAGATCTGGGGCCAACGTCCTGACTTTC. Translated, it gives CASSFGRGGRSGANVLTF.

The chain's CDR3 is CASSLEDVGDHSNQPQHF. As DNA, the CDR3 is TGCGCCAGCAGCTTGGAGGACGTGGGCGATCATAGCAATCAGCCCCAGCATTTT. The chain joins TRBV5-1 to TRBJ1-5, with no clear D. Trimming cost V 0 bases and J 0 bases, with 16 bases left between them. Looked up from germline, CDR1 is SGHRS and CDR2 is YFSETQ. The CDR3 has 18 residues.

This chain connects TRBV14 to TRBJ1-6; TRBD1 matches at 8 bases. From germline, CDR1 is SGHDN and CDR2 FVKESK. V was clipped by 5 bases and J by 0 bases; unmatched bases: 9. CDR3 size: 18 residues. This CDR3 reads CASSKPGDRSSYNSPLHF. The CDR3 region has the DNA TGTGCCAGCAGCAAACCAGGGGACAGGAGCTCCTATAATTCACCCCTCCACTTT.

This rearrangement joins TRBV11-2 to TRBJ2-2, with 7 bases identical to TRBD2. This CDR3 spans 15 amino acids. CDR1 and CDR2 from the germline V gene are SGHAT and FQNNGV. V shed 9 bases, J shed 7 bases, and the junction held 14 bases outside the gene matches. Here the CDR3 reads CASSRSGGSVGELFF. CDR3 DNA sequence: TGTGCCAGTAGTCGTTCGGGGGGTTCCGTCGGGGAGCTGTTTTTT.

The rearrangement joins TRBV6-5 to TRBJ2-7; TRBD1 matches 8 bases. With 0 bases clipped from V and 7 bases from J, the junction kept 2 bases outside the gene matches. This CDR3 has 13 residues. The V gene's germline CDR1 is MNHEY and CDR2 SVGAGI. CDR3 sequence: CASSYSYRGEQYF. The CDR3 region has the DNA TGTGCCAGCAGTTACTCGTACAGGGGGGAGCAGTACTTC.

CDR3 nucleotide sequence: TGTGCCTGGAAGAGGCCTCAAGAGACCCAGTACTTC. It translates to CAWKRPQETQYF. The chain employs TRBV30 and TRBJ2-5; D is unclear. CDR3 length: 12 residues. Germline CDR1 GTSNPN, CDR2 SVGIG (reference sequence). V lost 4 bases and J lost 2, with 8 bases in between.

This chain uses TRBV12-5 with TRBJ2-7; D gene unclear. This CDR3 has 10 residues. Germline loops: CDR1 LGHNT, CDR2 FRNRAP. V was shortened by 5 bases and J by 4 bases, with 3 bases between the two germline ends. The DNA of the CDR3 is TGTGCTAGTGGTACTTACGAGCAGTACTTC. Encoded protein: CASGTYEQYF. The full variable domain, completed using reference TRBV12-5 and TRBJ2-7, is DARVTQTPRHKVTEMGQEVTMRCQPILGHNTVFWYRQTMMQGLELLAYFRNRAPLDDSGMPKDRFSAEMPDATLATLKIQPSEPRDSAVYFCASGTYEQYFGPGTRLTVT.

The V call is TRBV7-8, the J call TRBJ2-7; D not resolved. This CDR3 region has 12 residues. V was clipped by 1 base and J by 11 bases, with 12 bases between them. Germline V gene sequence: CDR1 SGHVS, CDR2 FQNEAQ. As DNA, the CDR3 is TGTGCCAGCAGCTTAGGCACGGGCGAAAAGTACTTC. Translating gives CASSLGTGEKYF.

CDR3 coding DNA: TGTGCCTGGACCAGCCCTGGACCCTCCTACGAGCAGTACTTC. Translated: CAWTSPGPSYEQYF. V usage is TRBV30 and J usage is TRBJ2-7; no firm D call. V was shortened by 4 bases and J by 0 bases, with 13 bases between the two germline ends. CDR1 is GTSNPN, CDR2 SVGIG, per germline (reference sequence). CDR3 length equals 14 residues.

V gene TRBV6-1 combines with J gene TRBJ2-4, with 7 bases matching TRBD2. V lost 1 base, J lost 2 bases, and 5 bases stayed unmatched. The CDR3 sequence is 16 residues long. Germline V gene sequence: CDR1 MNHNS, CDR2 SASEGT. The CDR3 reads CASSEGRGNTKNIQYF. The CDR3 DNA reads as TGTGCCAGCAGTGAAGGGCGGGGGAACACCAAAAACATTCAGTACTTC.

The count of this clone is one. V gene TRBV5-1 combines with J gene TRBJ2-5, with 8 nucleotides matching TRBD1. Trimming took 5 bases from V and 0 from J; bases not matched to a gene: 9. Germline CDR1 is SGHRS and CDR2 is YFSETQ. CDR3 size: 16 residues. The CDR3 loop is CASSSTGTGDQETQYF. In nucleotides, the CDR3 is TGCGCCAGCAGTAGTACTGGGACAGGCGACCAAGAGACCCAGTACTTC.

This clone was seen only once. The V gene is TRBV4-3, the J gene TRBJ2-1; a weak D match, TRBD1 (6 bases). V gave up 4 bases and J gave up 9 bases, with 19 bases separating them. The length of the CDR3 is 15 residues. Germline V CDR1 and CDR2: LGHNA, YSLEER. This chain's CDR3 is CASSLTAGDRSEQFF. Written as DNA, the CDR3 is TGCGCCAGCAGCCTGACCGCCGGAGACAGGTCTGAGCAGTTCTTC.

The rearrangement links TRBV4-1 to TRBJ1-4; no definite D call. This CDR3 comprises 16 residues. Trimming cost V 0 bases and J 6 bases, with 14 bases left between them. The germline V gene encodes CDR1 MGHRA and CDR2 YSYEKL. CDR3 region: CASSQEGGVTYEKLFF. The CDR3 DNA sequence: TGCGCCAGCAGCCAAGAGGGAGGAGTAACCTATGAAAAACTGTTTTTT.

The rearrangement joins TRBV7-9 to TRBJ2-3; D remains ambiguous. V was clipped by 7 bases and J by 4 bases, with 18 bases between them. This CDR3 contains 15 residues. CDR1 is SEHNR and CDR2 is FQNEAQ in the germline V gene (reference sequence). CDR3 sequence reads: CASTHVTASPDTQYF. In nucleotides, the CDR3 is TGTGCCAGCACCCATGTGACGGCGAGCCCAGATACGCAGTATTTT.

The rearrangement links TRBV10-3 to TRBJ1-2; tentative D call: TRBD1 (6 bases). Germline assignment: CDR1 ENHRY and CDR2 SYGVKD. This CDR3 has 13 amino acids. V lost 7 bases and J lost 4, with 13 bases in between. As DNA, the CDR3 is TGTGCCATCAAATGGGCGACAGGCTATGGCTACACCTTC. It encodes CAIKWATGYGYTF.

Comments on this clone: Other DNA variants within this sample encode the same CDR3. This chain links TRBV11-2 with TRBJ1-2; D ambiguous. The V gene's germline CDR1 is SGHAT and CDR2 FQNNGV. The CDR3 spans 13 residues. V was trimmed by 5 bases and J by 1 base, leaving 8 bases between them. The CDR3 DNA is TGTGCCAGCAGCCCGGACCGTAACTATGGCTACACCTTC. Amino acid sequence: CASSPDRNYGYTF.

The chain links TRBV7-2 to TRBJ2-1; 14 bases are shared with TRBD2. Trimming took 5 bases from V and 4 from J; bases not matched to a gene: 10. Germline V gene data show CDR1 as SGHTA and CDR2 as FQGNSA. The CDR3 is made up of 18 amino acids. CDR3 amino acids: CASSTGMGLAGEYNEQFF. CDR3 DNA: TGTGCCAGCAGCACTGGGATGGGACTAGCGGGAGAGTACAATGAGCAGTTCTTC.

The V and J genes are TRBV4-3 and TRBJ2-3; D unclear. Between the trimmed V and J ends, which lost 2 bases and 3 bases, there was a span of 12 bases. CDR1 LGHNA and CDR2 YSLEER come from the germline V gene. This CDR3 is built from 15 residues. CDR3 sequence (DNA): TGCGCCAGCAGCCAAAACGACCGGGTAACAGATACGCAGTATTTT. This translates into CASSQNDRVTDTQYF.

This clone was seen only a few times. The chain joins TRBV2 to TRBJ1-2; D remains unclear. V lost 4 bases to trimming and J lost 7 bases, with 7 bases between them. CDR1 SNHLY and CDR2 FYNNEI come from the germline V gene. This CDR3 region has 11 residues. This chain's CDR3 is CASSGGFGYTF. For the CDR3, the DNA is TGTGCCAGCAGTGGGGGTTTTGGCTACACCTTC.

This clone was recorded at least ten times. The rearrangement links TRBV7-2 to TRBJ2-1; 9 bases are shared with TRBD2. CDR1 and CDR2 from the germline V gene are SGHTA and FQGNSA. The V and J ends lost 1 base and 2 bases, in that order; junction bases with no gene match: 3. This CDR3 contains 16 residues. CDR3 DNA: TGTGCCAGCAGCTTAGGATTAGCGGGAGCCTACAATGAGCAGTTCTTC. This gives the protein CASSLGLAGAYNEQFF.